The clone carrying this T cell receptor beta chain was seen repeatedly, ten times or more. This sample stems from a study of T cells in Graves' hyperthyroidism and ophthalmopathy. Amplification of TCR beta CDR3 regions was performed using RNA transcripts as template. The primer set for the first-round RT-PCR of the TCR CDR3 was HTBI. TCRdb reprocessed the multiplex PCR reads via MiXCR and lists one record per CDR3 protein. The sample has 400,000 to 500,000 distinct CDR3 sequences, roughly 14% seen once. This CDR3 has 15 residues. V lost 2 bases, J lost 1 base, and 11 bases lay in between. Germline CDR1 reads SGHAT; CDR2 reads FQNNGV. The authors took PBMCs from roughly 9.5 ml fresh peripheral blood.

The sequencing input was blood. This TCR was recovered from a man aged 18-30 years with Graves' ophthalmopathy. V gene TRBV11-2 combines with J gene TRBJ2-5; TRBD2 might be the D (5 bases). The CDR3 bases are TGTGCCAGCAGCTTAACGTTAGCGATCCAAGAGACCCAGTACTTC. Amino acids: CASSLTLAIQETQYF.